The TCR beta chain described here comes from a study of blood T cell repertoires in COVID-19. The assay was immunoSEQ multiplex PCR, and TCRdb's table has in-frame clones only and misses some. The top ten clones hold about 18% of a sample with a few hundred thousand clones, roughly 90% of them seen once. Germline-derived CDR1 and CDR2 are LNHDA and SQIVND (reference sequence). The V gene lost 5 bases and the J gene lost 11 bases, with 16 bases spanning the gap. The CDR3 loop spans 13 amino acids. This TCR came from a woman in her twenties or thirties who had recovered from COVID-19. The J gene is TRBJ1-5, the V gene TRBV19; D remains ambiguous. Sequencing input: PBMCs or T cells enriched from blood (not recorded which). The CDR3 is CASSARSGESQHF. DNA for the CDR3: TGTGCCAGTAGTGCCAGGTCCGGGGAATCCCAGCATTTT. Based on the CDR3 plus reference TRBV19 and TRBJ1-5, the full variable domain is DGGITQSPKYLFRKEGQNVTLSCEQNLNHDAMYWYRQDPGQGLRLIYYSQIVNDFQKGDIAEGYSVSREKKESFPLTVTSAQKNPTAFYLCASSARSGESQHFGDGTRLSIL.